The clone carrying this TCR beta chain was picked up one time. This entry comes from a study of blood T cell repertoires in COVID-19. About the research overall: Collection of acute and convalescent COVID-19 samples took place in the United States, Italy and Spain. Sources were T cells, B-cell-depleted T cells, or PBMCs; the material itself was cDNA or gDNA.

Original processing methods: The authors estimated nucleated cell counts from reference gene primer amplification. Assay used: immunoSEQ multiplex PCR; TCRdb lists only in-frame clones, some missing. For V, J and clone size, that table is used; D and trimming come from the DNA. Of about 190,000 clones in the sample, less than 80% were seen once. Sequenced sample: peripheral blood. This receptor was taken from a man aged 45-65 years who had recovered from COVID-19.

The CDR3 nucleotides read TGTGCCAGCAGCCAGACGGCGGGGGTCACAGATACGCAGTATTTT. It is translated as CASSQTAGVTDTQYF. The chain is built from TRBV7-7 and TRBJ2-3; 7 bases fit TRBD2. The CDR3 has 15 amino acids. Germline CDR1 reads SSHAT; CDR2 reads FNYEAQ (reference sequence). V lost 5 bases to trimming and J lost 2 bases; unmatched junction nucleotides: 7.